This passage covers 18 T cell receptor beta chains from one sample sequenced in a study of tumor-infiltrating lymphocytes in oesophageal squamous cell carcinoma. MiXCR was run by TCRdb on the PCR reads, yielding one entry per CDR3 protein. Of nearly 20,000 distinct CDR3 sequences in the sample, around 43% are singletons; the top ten hold roughly 7%. Material for sequencing was blood. The receptors were sampled from a male donor with esophageal squamous cell carcinoma.

This clonotype came up many times. The chain uses TRBV18 and TRBJ2-3, with 9 bases lining up with TRBD2. V trimming: 5 bases; J trimming: 2 bases; junction bases outside the gene matches: 8. Germline loops: CDR1 KGHSH, CDR2 LQKENI. The CDR3 consists of 16 residues. CDR3 protein: CASSTGTSRSTDTQYF. DNA of the CDR3: TGTGCCAGCTCAACCGGGACTAGCAGGTCCACAGATACGCAGTATTTT.

The sample holds a few counts of this clonotype. The gene calls are TRBV14 and TRBJ2-1; D not resolved. The CDR3 has 13 residues. V was trimmed by 6 bases and J by 9 bases, leaving 15 bases between them. Germline V CDR1 and CDR2: SGHDN, FVKESK. The CDR3 DNA follows: TGTGCCAGCAGTCGGCCCGATTGGGGTGAGCAGTTCTTC. Protein sequence: CASSRPDWGEQFF. Full variable domain (remainder filled in from reference TRBV14 and TRBJ2-1): EAGVTQFPSHSVIEKGQTVTLRCDPISGHDNLYWYRRVMGKEIKFLLHFVKESKQDESGMPNNRFLAERTGGTYSTLKVQPAELEDSGVYFCASSRPDWGEQFFGPGTRLTVL.

This clonotype was observed at least ten times. The chain joins TRBV5-1 to TRBJ1-1; D gene unclear. The CDR3 length is 14 residues. The V end lost 0 bases, the J end lost 4 bases, and 10 bases lay between the germline ends. Germline values: CDR1 SGHRS, CDR2 YFSETQ. CDR3 residues: CASSLAWVGTEAFF. As DNA, the CDR3 is TGCGCCAGCAGCTTGGCGTGGGTCGGCACTGAAGCTTTCTTT.

This clonotype was counted ten times or more. The V and J genes are TRBV7-2 and TRBJ2-1; D call uncertain. V lost 1 base and J lost 12, with 10 bases in between. The CDR3 runs 12 residues. Germline-derived CDR1 and CDR2 are SGHTA and FQGNSA. The CDR3 bases are TGTGCCAGCAGCTTAGGAGGTATGGGGCAGTTCTTC. Its protein is CASSLGGMGQFF.

The rearrangement uses TRBV6-8 and TRBJ2-3; 14 bases are shared with TRBD2. The DNA end favors TRBJ2-1, so the J call may be wrong. Per the germline V gene, CDR1 is MNHGY and CDR2 is SAAAGT. This CDR3 spans 16 amino acids. CDR3 residues: CASSGGLAGAYNEQFF. The CDR3 DNA is TGTGCCAGCAGTGGGGGACTAGCGGGAGCCTACAATGAGCAGTTCTTC.

The genes are TRBV7-2 and TRBJ2-6, with D unclear. The J call is doubtful: the DNA matches TRBJ2-7 better. Per the germline V gene, CDR1 is SGHTA and CDR2 is FQGNSA. This CDR3 is 12 amino acids long. The CDR3 protein is CASSQSGNEQYF. The CDR3 nucleotides read TGTGCCAGCAGCCAAAGTGGCAATGAGCAGTACTTC.

This chain uses TRBV5-1 with TRBJ2-7; no firm D call. Trimming removed 0 bases from V and 6 bases from J, with 16 bases in between. The CDR3 spans 15 residues. CDR1 and CDR2 from the germline V gene are SGHRS and YFSETQ. CDR3 in amino acids: CASSLAASPDGEQYF. CDR3 sequence (DNA): TGCGCCAGCAGCTTGGCCGCGTCCCCTGACGGCGAGCAGTACTTC.

The chain is built from TRBV6-1 and TRBJ2-3; D possibly corresponds to TRBD2 (5 bases). CDR3 length equals 14 residues. CDR1 MNHNS and CDR2 SASEGT come from the germline V gene. The V end was cut by 7 bases, the J end by 4 bases, with 15 bases between. The CDR3 DNA reads TGTGCCAGCACCAACTCCGGAGGCTCAGATACGCAGTATTTT. Translated: CASTNSGGSDTQYF.

This clonotype was detected ten times or more. A much larger clone sits a single nucleotide away, making a read error possible. The chain combines TRBV7-2 with TRBJ2-1; TRBD2 matches at 8 bases. The J call is uncertain, as TRBJ2-7 better fits the DNA end. CDR3 length equals 15 residues. Germline CDR1 reads SGHTA; CDR2 reads FQGNSA. CDR3 in amino acids: CASSLEGLGVNEQYF. Here the CDR3 DNA reads TGTGCCAGCAGCCTGGAGGGACTAGGAGTCAATGAGCAGTACTTC.

At least ten counts were recorded for this clonotype. The chain couples TRBV27 to TRBJ2-7; the D gene is possibly TRBD1 (6 bases). CDR1 and CDR2 from the germline V gene are MNHEY and SMNVEV (reference sequence). V lost 5 bases and J lost 6, with 17 bases in between. The CDR3 has 14 amino acids. The CDR3 coding sequence is TGTGCCAGCAGTCTCGACAGGTTCCCTCTCGAGCAGTACTTC. Protein: CASSLDRFPLEQYF.

At least ten counts were recorded for this clonotype. The chain combines TRBV6-1 with TRBJ1-3; possibly TRBD1 for D (6 bases). V dropped 10 bases and J dropped 2 bases, with 18 bases sitting between them. Germline V gene data show CDR1 as MNHNS and CDR2 as SASEGT. This CDR3 is built from 15 residues. CDR3 residues: CAMGGSGAAGNTIYF. The CDR3 bases are TGTGCCATGGGCGGGTCGGGGGCCGCTGGAAACACCATATATTTT.

The chain couples TRBV6-1 to TRBJ1-2, with D unclear. CDR1 and CDR2 (germline): MNHNS, SASEGT. V was trimmed by 1 base and J by 5 bases, leaving 8 bases between them. The CDR3 has 13 residues. The CDR3 loop reads CASSEGAGYGYTF. DNA for the CDR3: TGTGCCAGCAGTGAAGGGGCAGGTTATGGCTACACCTTC.

The DNA of the CDR3 is TGTGCCAGCAGCCCAAGGGCAGGGGCGGAAGAGACCCAGTTCTTC. Translation: CASSPRAGAEETQFF. The genes are TRBV7-9 and TRBJ1-1; possibly TRBD1 for D (6 bases). TRBJ2-1 explains the end of the DNA better; the J call may be wrong. This CDR3 contains 15 residues. Germline V lookup: CDR1 SEHNR, CDR2 FQNEAQ (reference sequence).

J is TRBJ2-4 and V is TRBV7-7; no clear D gene. The J call may be in error: the DNA end matches TRBJ2-5 better. Germline V gene lookup returns CDR1 SSHAT and CDR2 FNYEAQ (reference sequence). This CDR3 region has 14 residues. The CDR3 sequence: CASSLALRIETQYF. DNA of the CDR3: TGTGCCAGCAGCTTAGCCCTAAGGATTGAGACCCAGTACTTC.

This clonotype has at least ten counts. The rearrangement links TRBV18 to TRBJ2-1, with 8 bases identical to TRBD2. The CDR3 length is 15 residues. Trimming cost V 4 bases and J 6 bases; bases outside gene matches: 8. Germline values: CDR1 KGHSH, CDR2 LQKENI. The CDR3 nucleotides are TGTGCCAGCTCACTGTGGCTCCGGGAGGGCAATGAGCAGTTCTTC. Translating gives CASSLWLREGNEQFF. The full variable domain, its missing parts supplied by reference TRBV18 and TRBJ2-1, is NAGVMQNPRHLVRRRGQEARLRCSPMKGHSHVYWYRQLPEEGLKFMVYLQKENIIDESGMPKERFSAEFPKEGPSILRIQQVVRGDSAAYFCASSLWLREGNEQFFGPGTRLTVL.

To note about this clonotype: At one boundary the junction diverges from the germline segment, which might be a read error. The gene calls are TRBV7-3 and TRBJ2-7; TRBD1 agrees at 8 bases. Germline loops: CDR1 SGHTA, CDR2 FQGTGA. The CDR3 extends over 14 amino acids. Written as DNA, the CDR3 is TGTGCCAGCAACTTGGGACAGGCGAATTCACCCCTCCACTTC. Protein: CASNLGQANSPLHF.

The table lists this clonotype with a few counts. The chain is built from TRBV18 and TRBJ2-3, with D tentatively TRBD1 or TRBD2 (5 bases each). Trimming removed 4 bases from V and 2 bases from J, with 16 bases in between. The CDR3 runs 16 residues. Germline V gives CDR1 KGHSH, CDR2 LQKENI. CDR3: CASSQIRGGPTDTQYF. DNA of the CDR3: TGTGCCAGCTCACAAATTCGTGGGGGTCCCACAGATACGCAGTATTTT.

By its share, this clonotype is large. The genes are TRBV6-1 and TRBJ2-3; D may be TRBD1 or TRBD2 (6 bases each). Germline CDR1 is MNHNS and CDR2 is SASEGT. CDR3 length: 15 amino acids. Between the trimmed V and J ends, which lost 3 bases and 0 bases, there was a span of 10 bases. The CDR3 DNA reads as TGTGCCAGCAGTGAGGGGGCGGGGAGCACAGATACGCAGTATTTT. Its translation is CASSEGAGSTDTQYF.